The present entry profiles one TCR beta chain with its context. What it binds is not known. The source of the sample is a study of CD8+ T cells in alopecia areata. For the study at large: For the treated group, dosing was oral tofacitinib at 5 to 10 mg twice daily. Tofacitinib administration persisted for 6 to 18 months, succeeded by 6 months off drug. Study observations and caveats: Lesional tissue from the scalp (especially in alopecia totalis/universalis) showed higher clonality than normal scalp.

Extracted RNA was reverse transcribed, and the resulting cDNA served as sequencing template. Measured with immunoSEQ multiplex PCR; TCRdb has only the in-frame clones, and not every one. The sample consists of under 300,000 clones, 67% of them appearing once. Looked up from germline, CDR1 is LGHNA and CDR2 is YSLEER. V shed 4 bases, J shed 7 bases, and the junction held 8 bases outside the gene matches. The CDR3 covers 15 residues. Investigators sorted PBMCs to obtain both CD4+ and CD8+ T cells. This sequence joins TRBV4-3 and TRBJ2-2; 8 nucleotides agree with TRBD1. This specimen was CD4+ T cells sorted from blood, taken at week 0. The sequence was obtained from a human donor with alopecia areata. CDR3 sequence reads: CASSRRQGLGGELFF. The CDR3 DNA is TGCGCCAGCAGCCGCAGACAGGGGTTAGGCGGGGAGCTGTTTTTT.